One sample yielded the 32 T cell receptor beta chains listed below, sequenced in a study of CD8+CD57+ T cells in acquired aplastic anemia. Genomic DNA was employed as the template in profiling TCR beta VDJ and CDR3. TCRdb independently ran MiXCR on the reads; one entry per CDR3 protein. The data contain under 350,000 distinct CDR3 sequences, roughly three fifths of them singletons. What was sequenced was sorted CD4+, CD8+, or CD8+CD57+ T cells (not recorded which) from PBMCs. These receptors were obtained from a human donor with severe aplastic anemia or a healthy control (not recorded which).

For the CDR3, the DNA is TGTGCCAGCAGTGAAGTCGATTCCAGCTCCTACAATGAGCAGTTCTTC. It encodes CASSEVDSSSYNEQFF. The genes are TRBV25-1 and TRBJ2-1; D is unclear. Germline V gene data show CDR1 as MGHDK and CDR2 as SYGVNS. The CDR3 contains 16 residues. Deletions cut 2 bases from V and 0 bases from J, with 11 bases between.

This clonotype was counted at least ten times. This chain links TRBV5-1 with TRBJ1-1; possible D gene TRBD1, 6 bases. The CDR3 contains 15 residues. Deletions cut 5 bases from V and 1 base from J, with 15 bases between. Germline-derived CDR1 and CDR2 are SGHRS and YFSETQ. CDR3 sequence reads: CASRRREGGNTEAFF. Here the CDR3 DNA reads TGCGCCAGCAGGCGAAGGGAAGGGGGGAACACTGAAGCTTTCTTT. Combining the CDR3 with reference TRBV5-1 and TRBJ1-1 gives the whole variable domain KAGVTQTPRYLIKTRGQQVTLSCSPISGHRSVSWYQQTPGQGLQFLFEYFSETQRNKGNFPGRFSGRQFSNSRSEMNVSTLELGDSALYLCASRRREGGNTEAFFGQGTRLTVV.

This clonotype was observed a few times. The V and J genes are TRBV7-8 and TRBJ1-2; tentatively, D is TRBD1 (6 bases). CDR1 SGHVS and CDR2 FQNEAQ come from the germline V gene. This CDR3 spans 17 amino acids. Deletions cut 1 base from V and 8 bases from J, with 23 bases between. The CDR3 DNA reads TGTGCCAGCAGCTTAGTAAGGACAGCGACACCCGGTAGGGGCTACACCTTC. Amino acid sequence: CASSLVRTATPGRGYTF.

V and J are TRBV10-2 and TRBJ1-1, with D unclear. Between the trimmed V and J ends, which lost 6 bases and 0 bases, there was a span of 8 bases. CDR1 and CDR2 from the germline V gene are WSHSY and SAAADI. CDR3 length equals 13 residues. CDR3: CASRFRLNTEAFF. The CDR3, as DNA: TGCGCCAGCAGGTTCAGACTGAACACTGAAGCTTTCTTT.

There are many counts of this clonotype. The chain has TRBV4-2 and TRBJ1-5; D is perhaps TRBD1 (5 bases). The germline V gene encodes CDR1 LGHNA and CDR2 YNFKEQ. The V end was cut by 0 bases, the J end by 8 bases, with 14 bases between. CDR3 length: 15 amino acids. The CDR3 region has the DNA TGTGCCAGCAGCCAAGAGCAACAGGTTGAAAAGCCCCAGCATTTT. Protein sequence: CASSQEQQVEKPQHF.

This clonotype was counted ten times or more. The chain has TRBV4-2 and TRBJ1-3; D remains unclear. Germline loops: CDR1 LGHNA, CDR2 YNFKEQ. CDR3 size: 14 residues. Trimming removed 2 bases at V and 8 bases at J, with 13 bases between. This CDR3 is CASSQSGPVDTIYF. For the CDR3, the DNA is TGTGCCAGCAGCCAATCAGGACCGGTGGACACCATATATTTT.

At least ten counts were recorded for this clonotype. This rearrangement joins TRBV13 to TRBJ1-3; D remains ambiguous. Per the germline V gene, CDR1 is PRHDT and CDR2 is FYEKMQ (reference sequence). With 4 bases removed from V and 0 bases from J, the gap between germline ends came to 10 bases. The CDR3 covers 15 residues. This CDR3 is CASSWWTLSGNTIYF. In DNA form, the CDR3 reads TGTGCCAGCAGCTGGTGGACGCTCTCTGGAAACACCATATATTTT.

A word on this clonotype: A read error may account for a junction end that differs from germline. The genes are TRBV9 and TRBJ2-3; possible D gene TRBD2, 7 bases. The germline V gene has CDR1 SGDLS and CDR2 YYNGEE. The CDR3 contains 16 residues. This CDR3 is CASSVGWRGRTDTQDF. DNA of the CDR3: TGTGCCAGCAGCGTAGGATGGCGGGGGCGCACAGATACGCAGGATTTT.

This clonotype was counted only a few times. J is TRBJ2-5 and V is TRBV3-1; D may be TRBD1 or TRBD2 (5 bases each). There are 15 residues in the CDR3. CDR1 and CDR2 (germline): LGHDT, YNNKEL (reference sequence). Trimming pared 5 bases from V and 1 base from J, leaving 14 bases between. CDR3 DNA: TGTGCCAGCAGCGGGGACCGGGACGCCCAAGAGACCCAGTACTTC. Protein product: CASSGDRDAQETQYF.

The chain has TRBV5-1 and TRBJ1-6; D may be TRBD1 (5 bases). Germline V gives CDR1 SGHRS, CDR2 YFSETQ. The CDR3 runs 15 residues. Trimming cost V 2 bases and J 2 bases, with 8 bases left between them. In DNA form, the CDR3 reads TGCGCCAGCAGCTTTGACAGAGCCTATAATTCACCCCTCCACTTT. It is translated as CASSFDRAYNSPLHF.

The table lists this clonotype with a few counts. The junction differs from germline at one of its ends, possibly a read error. The rearrangement links TRBV15 to TRBJ2-7, with 7 bases matching TRBD1. Germline assignment: CDR1 LNHNV and CDR2 YYDKDF (reference sequence). The length of the CDR3 is 15 residues. The DNA for the CDR3 is TGTGCCACCAGCGGAGACAGGGCAAAACTCGGCGAGCAGTACTTC. Its translation: CATSGDRAKLGEQYF. Looking up the rest from reference TRBV15 and TRBJ2-7 gives the full variable domain: DAMVIQNPRYQVTQFGKPVTLSCSQTLNHNVMYWYQQKSSQAPKLLFHYYDKDFNNEADTPDNFQSRRPNTSFCFLDIRSPGLGDTAMYLCATSGDRAKLGEQYFGPGTRLTVT.

This clonotype was detected ten times or more. The V call is TRBV20-1, the J call TRBJ1-3; 7 bases align to TRBD1. The CDR3 totals 13 residues. With 2 bases clipped from V and 7 bases from J, the junction kept 5 bases outside the gene matches. Germline lookup yields CDR1 DFQATT and CDR2 SNEGSKA (reference sequence). The CDR3 here is CSARRTGPNTIYF. CDR3 sequence (DNA): TGCAGTGCTAGACGGACAGGTCCCAACACCATATATTTT.

The chain employs TRBV29-1 and TRBJ2-2; 8 bases align to TRBD2. The CDR3 totals 14 residues. Germline CDR1 reads SQVTM; CDR2 reads ANQGSEA. Trimming took 4 bases from V and 4 from J; bases not matched to a gene: 5. The CDR3, as DNA: TGCAGCGTTGTAAGCGGGAGAGGCACCGGGGAGCTGTTTTTT. Translated: CSVVSGRGTGELFF.

The chain links TRBV15 to TRBJ2-6; the D is unclear. Germline lookup yields CDR1 LNHNV and CDR2 YYDKDF (reference sequence). CDR3 size: 17 residues. Between the trimmed V and J ends, which lost 0 bases and 2 bases, there was a span of 11 bases. The DNA of the CDR3 is TGTGCCACCAGCAGAGATAGGTCCCAGCCTGGGGCCAACGTCCTGACTTTC. Residues: CATSRDRSQPGANVLTF.

The gene calls are TRBV7-3 and TRBJ1-5; possibly TRBD1 for D (6 bases). Per germline, CDR1 SGHTA and CDR2 FQGTGA. V lost 5 bases, J lost 2 bases, and 19 bases lay in between. The CDR3 contains 17 residues. The CDR3 sequence is CASSPSRLQGGNQPQHF. Written as DNA, the CDR3 is TGTGCCAGCAGCCCTAGCAGGTTACAGGGCGGCAATCAGCCCCAGCATTTT.

This clonotype was counted between two and nine times. This sequence joins TRBV29-1 and TRBJ2-7, with D tentatively TRBD1 (6 bases). Germline-derived CDR1 and CDR2 are SQVTM and ANQGSEA. The CDR3 covers 15 residues. The V and J ends lost 0 bases and 1 base respectively, with 13 bases between them. In DNA, the CDR3 is TGCAGCGTTGAAGACCCTCGGGACACGTCCTACGAGCAGTACTTC. It specifies CSVEDPRDTSYEQYF.

There are a few counts of this clonotype. The chain is built from TRBV5-4 and TRBJ1-2; 11 bases fit TRBD1. This CDR3 is built from 15 residues. Germline CDR1 reads SGHNT; CDR2 reads YYREEE (reference sequence). After removal of 3 bases from V and 6 bases from J, the junction contained 7 bases not matched to a gene. The CDR3 here is CASSSSPGQGDGYTF. Here the CDR3 DNA reads TGTGCCAGCAGCTCTTCACCGGGACAGGGGGATGGCTACACCTTC. The complete variable domain, with remaining parts taken from reference TRBV5-4 and TRBJ1-2, reads ETGVTQSPTHLIKTRGQQVTLRCSSQSGHNTVSWYQQALGQGPQFIFQYYREEENGRGNFPPRFSGLQFPNYSSELNVNALELDDSALYLCASSSSPGQGDGYTFGSGTRLTVV.

The CDR3 reads CASSYARGANSPLHF. CDR3 sequence (DNA): TGTGCCAGCAGTTACGCCAGGGGTGCTAATTCACCCCTCCACTTT. The chain recombines TRBV6-6 with TRBJ1-6; TRBD1 might be the D (6 bases). CDR3 size: 15 residues. With 2 bases removed from V and 6 bases from J, the gap between germline ends came to 11 bases. Per germline, CDR1 MNHNY and CDR2 SVGAGI (reference sequence).

In this sample, this clonotype turned up many times. The chain recombines TRBV14 with TRBJ1-2, with TRBD1 as a possible D gene (5 bases). The germline V gene encodes CDR1 SGHDN and CDR2 FVKESK. V lost 0 bases, J lost 7 bases, and 18 bases lay in between. The CDR3 has 16 amino acids. Written as DNA, the CDR3 is TGTGCCAGCAGCCAAGATGAAGGGAGGGGCGCAGGTGGCTACACCTTC. Translating gives CASSQDEGRGAGGYTF.

With respect to this clonotype: Germline is not matched at one junction end, which may reflect a read error. The rearrangement links TRBV7-3 to TRBJ2-7; TRBD2 might be the D (7 bases). There are 15 residues in the CDR3. Looked up from germline, CDR1 is SGHTA and CDR2 is FQGTGA. Written as DNA, the CDR3 is TGCGCCAGCAGCCAAGGGGGAGGGCGGGAATACGAGCAGTACTTC. It translates to CASSQGGGREYEQYF.

The chain is built from TRBV9 and TRBJ2-7; D uncertain. The V end lost 4 bases, the J end lost 9 bases, and 17 bases lay between the germline ends. CDR3 length: 13 residues. CDR1 is SGDLS and CDR2 is YYNGEE in the germline V gene. The CDR3 DNA is TGTGCCAGCAGCCCGACACGGGTTGATGGGCAGTACTTC. The encoded protein is CASSPTRVDGQYF. Drawing the rest from reference TRBV9 and TRBJ2-7, the complete variable domain is DSGVTQTPKHLITATGQRVTLRCSPRSGDLSVYWYQQSLDQGLQFLIQYYNGEERAKGNILERFSAQQFPDLHSELNLSSLELGDSALYFCASSPTRVDGQYFGPGTRLTVT.

This clonotype was counted only a few times. In nucleotides, the CDR3 is TGCAGTGCTATTGAAGTAGGCAATCAGCCCCAGCATTTT. Its protein product is CSAIEVGNQPQHF. This chain connects TRBV20-1 to TRBJ1-5; no firm D call. V was trimmed by 4 bases and J by 2 bases, leaving 9 bases between them. The germline V gene has CDR1 DFQATT and CDR2 SNEGSKA (reference sequence). The CDR3 is made up of 13 amino acids.

V and J are TRBV2 and TRBJ2-1, with D maybe TRBD1 (5 bases). The CDR3 length is 11 residues. The germline CDR1 and CDR2 sequences are SNHLY and FYNNEI. V lost 6 bases and J 8 bases, leaving 8 bases between the germline ends. The CDR3 DNA sequence: TGTGCCAGCAGGGGGCCCGATGAGCAGTTCTTC. This codes for CASRGPDEQFF.

Turning to this clonotype: This sequence may be a read error, since a much larger clone differs from it by one base. As DNA, the CDR3 is TGTGCCACCAGACAAGACTGGGCGAACACCGGGGAGCTGTTTTTT. It translates to CATRQDWANTGELFF. The chain employs TRBV15 and TRBJ2-2; D unclear. V was shortened by 6 bases and J by 0 bases, with 11 bases between the two germline ends. Germline CDR1 is LNHNV and CDR2 is YYDKDF (reference sequence). The CDR3 runs 15 residues.

Worth noting for this clonotype: One junction end disagrees with the germline gene, perhaps due to a read error. CDR3 residues: CVSSLGGTSGGETQYF. The CDR3 DNA is TGTGTCAGCAGCTTAGGGGGCACTAGCGGAGGAGAGACCCAGTACTTC. The chain has TRBV7-6 and TRBJ2-5, with D perhaps TRBD2 (8 bases). This CDR3 has 16 residues. In germline, CDR1 is SGHVS, CDR2 FNYEAQ. The full variable domain, with the rest looked up from reference TRBV7-6 and TRBJ2-5, is GAGVSQSPRYKVTKRGQDVALRCDPISGHVSLYWYRQALGQGPEFLTYFNYEAQQDKSGLPNDRFSAERPEGSISTLTIQRTEQRDSAMYRCVSSLGGTSGGETQYFGPGTRLLVL.

This clonotype was picked up many times. The chain combines TRBV20-1 with TRBJ1-5, with TRBD1 matching over 8 bases. Trimming cost V 1 base and J 7 bases; bases outside gene matches: 12. Germline loops: CDR1 DFQATT, CDR2 SNEGSKA (reference sequence). This CDR3 is 16 amino acids long. CDR3 sequence reads: CSARVAGGVKKQPQHF. The DNA for the CDR3 is TGCAGTGCTAGAGTGGCAGGGGGCGTCAAAAAACAGCCCCAGCATTTT.

The table lists this clonotype with a few counts. V gene TRBV9 combines with J gene TRBJ2-3; TRBD1 or TRBD2 may be the D gene (6 bases each). The germline V gene has CDR1 SGDLS and CDR2 YYNGEE. The CDR3 extends over 15 amino acids. Trimming pared 6 bases from V and 0 bases from J, leaving 14 bases between. In DNA, the CDR3 is TGTGCCAGCACCCCAGGAGGGGGGAGCACAGATACGCAGTATTTT. Translating it yields CASTPGGGSTDTQYF.

This clonotype was observed many times. The gene calls are TRBV6-5 and TRBJ1-2, with D possibly matching TRBD1 (6 bases). Between the trimmed V and J ends, which lost 5 bases and 6 bases, there was a span of 16 bases. Germline CDR1 MNHEY, CDR2 SVGAGI. The CDR3 consists of 14 residues. CDR3 in amino acids: CASSAGGRPHGYTF. In DNA, the CDR3 is TGTGCCAGCAGTGCTGGGGGCAGACCCCATGGCTACACCTTC.

This clonotype was picked up one time. The chain carries TRBV15 and TRBJ2-7; weak D call: TRBD2 (5 bases). The V gene's germline CDR1 is LNHNV and CDR2 YYDKDF (reference sequence). Trimming took off 5 bases at V and 9 bases at J, with 11 bases between the two ends. The CDR3 extends over 11 amino acids. The CDR3 spells CATSGLGLQYF. CDR3 coding DNA: TGTGCCACCAGCGGACTTGGGTTGCAGTACTTC.

There are many counts of this clonotype. The chain carries TRBV4-3 and TRBJ2-1, with TRBD1 as a possible D gene (6 bases). The V end lost 0 bases, the J end lost 8 bases, and 20 bases lay between the germline ends. CDR1 is LGHNA, CDR2 YSLEER, per germline. This CDR3 spans 17 amino acids. CDR3 loop: CASSQDLGSRAGDEQFF. The CDR3 DNA sequence: TGCGCCAGCAGCCAAGATTTAGGAAGTAGGGCAGGGGATGAGCAGTTCTTC.

The chain is built from TRBV10-3 and TRBJ2-6; D remains unclear. Germline CDR1 is ENHRY and CDR2 is SYGVKD. The CDR3 loop spans 16 amino acids. Trimming stripped 2 bases from V and 0 bases from J, with 8 bases between. The CDR3 loop reads CAISEMWSSGANVLTF. CDR3 coding DNA: TGTGCCATCAGTGAGATGTGGAGCTCTGGGGCCAACGTCCTGACTTTC.

V gene TRBV10-3 combines with J gene TRBJ1-1; D is uncertain. The CDR3 length is 14 residues. CDR1 and CDR2 (germline): ENHRY, SYGVKD. Trimming stripped 0 bases from V and 6 bases from J, with 11 bases between. The CDR3 DNA reads as TGTGCCATCAGTGAGTCGGAAGGGTTAGCTGAAGCTTTCTTT. As protein: CAISESEGLAEAFF.